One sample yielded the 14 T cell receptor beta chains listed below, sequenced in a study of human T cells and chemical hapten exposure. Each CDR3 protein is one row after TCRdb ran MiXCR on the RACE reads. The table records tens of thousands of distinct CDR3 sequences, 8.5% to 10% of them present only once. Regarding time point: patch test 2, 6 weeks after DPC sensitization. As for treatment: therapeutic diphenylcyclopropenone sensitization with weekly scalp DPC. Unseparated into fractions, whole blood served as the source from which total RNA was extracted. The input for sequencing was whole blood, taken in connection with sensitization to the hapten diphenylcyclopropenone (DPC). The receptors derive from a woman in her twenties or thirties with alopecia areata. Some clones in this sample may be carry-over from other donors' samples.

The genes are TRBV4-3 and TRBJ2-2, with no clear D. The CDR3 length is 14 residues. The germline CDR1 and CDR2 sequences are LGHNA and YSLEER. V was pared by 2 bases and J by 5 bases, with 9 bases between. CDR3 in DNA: TGCGCCAGCAGCCAACGTGGCCTAACCGGGGAGCTGTTTTTT. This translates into CASSQRGLTGELFF.

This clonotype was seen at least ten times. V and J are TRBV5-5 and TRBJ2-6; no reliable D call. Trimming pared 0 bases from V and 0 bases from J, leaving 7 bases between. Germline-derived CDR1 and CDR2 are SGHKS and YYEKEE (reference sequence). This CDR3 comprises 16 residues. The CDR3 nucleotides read TGTGCCAGCAGCTTGGGCGCTTCCTCTGGGGCCAACGTCCTGACTTTC. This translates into CASSLGASSGANVLTF.

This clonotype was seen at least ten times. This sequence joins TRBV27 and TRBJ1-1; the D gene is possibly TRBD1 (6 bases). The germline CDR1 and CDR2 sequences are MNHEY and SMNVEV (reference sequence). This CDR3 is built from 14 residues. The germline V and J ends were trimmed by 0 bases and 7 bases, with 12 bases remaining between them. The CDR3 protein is CASSLSTGSGEAFF. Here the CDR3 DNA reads TGTGCCAGCAGTTTATCGACAGGTAGCGGTGAAGCTTTCTTT.

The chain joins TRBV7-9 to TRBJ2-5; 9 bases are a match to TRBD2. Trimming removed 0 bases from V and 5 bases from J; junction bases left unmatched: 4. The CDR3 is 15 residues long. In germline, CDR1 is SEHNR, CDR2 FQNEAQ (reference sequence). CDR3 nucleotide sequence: TGTGCCAGCAGCTTAGCTCCTAGCGGGGCGGAGACCCAGTACTTC. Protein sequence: CASSLAPSGAETQYF.

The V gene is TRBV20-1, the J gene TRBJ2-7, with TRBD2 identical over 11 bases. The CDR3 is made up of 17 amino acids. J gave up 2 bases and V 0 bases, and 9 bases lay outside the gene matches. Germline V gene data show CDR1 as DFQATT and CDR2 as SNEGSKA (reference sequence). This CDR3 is CSARDQTSGDLPYEQYF. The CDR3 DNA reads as TGCAGTGCTAGAGATCAGACTAGCGGGGACCTTCCCTACGAGCAGTACTTC.

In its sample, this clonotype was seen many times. The CDR3 loop reads CASKGLAADNEQFF. CDR3 DNA sequence: TGTGCCAGTAAAGGACTAGCGGCTGACAATGAGCAGTTCTTC. The chain links TRBV19 to TRBJ2-1, with 10 bases fitting TRBD2. The CDR3 spans 14 residues. Trimming removed 7 bases from V and 5 bases from J; junction bases left unmatched: 5. In germline, CDR1 is LNHDA, CDR2 SQIVND (reference sequence).

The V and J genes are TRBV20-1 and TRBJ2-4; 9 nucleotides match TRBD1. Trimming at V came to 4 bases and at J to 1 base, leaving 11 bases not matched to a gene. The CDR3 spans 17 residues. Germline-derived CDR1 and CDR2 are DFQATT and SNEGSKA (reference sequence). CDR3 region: CSATGQGSMWAKNIQYF. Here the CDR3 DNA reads TGCAGTGCTACCGGACAGGGGAGCATGTGGGCCAAAAACATTCAGTACTTC.

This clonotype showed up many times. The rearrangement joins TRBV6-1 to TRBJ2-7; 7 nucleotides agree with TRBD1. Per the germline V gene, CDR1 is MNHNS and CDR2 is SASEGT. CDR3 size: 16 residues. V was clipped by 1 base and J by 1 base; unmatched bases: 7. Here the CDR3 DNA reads TGTGCCAGCAGTGAAGATTACAGGGGATTTTCCTACGAGCAGTACTTC. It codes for CASSEDYRGFSYEQYF.

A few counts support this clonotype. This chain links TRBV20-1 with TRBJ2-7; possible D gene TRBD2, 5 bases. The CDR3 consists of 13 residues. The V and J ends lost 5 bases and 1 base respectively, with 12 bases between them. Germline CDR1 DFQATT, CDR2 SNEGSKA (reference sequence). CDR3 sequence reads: CSARAASSYEQYF. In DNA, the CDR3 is TGCAGTGCTCGAGCGGCATCATCCTACGAGCAGTACTTC.

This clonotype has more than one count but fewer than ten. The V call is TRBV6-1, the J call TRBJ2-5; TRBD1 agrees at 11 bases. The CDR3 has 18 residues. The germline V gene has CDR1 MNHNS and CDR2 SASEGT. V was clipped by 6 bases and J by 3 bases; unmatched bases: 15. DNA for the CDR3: TGTGCCAGCAGAGACCATGGACAGGGGGCAACCTGGAAAGAGACCCAGTACTTC. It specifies CASRDHGQGATWKETQYF.

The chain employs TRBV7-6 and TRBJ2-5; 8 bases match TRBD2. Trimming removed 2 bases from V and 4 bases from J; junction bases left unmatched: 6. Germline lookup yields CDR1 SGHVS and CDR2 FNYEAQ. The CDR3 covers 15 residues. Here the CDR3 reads CASSLSPGGPETQYF. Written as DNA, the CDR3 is TGTGCCAGCAGCTTATCCCCGGGGGGGCCAGAGACCCAGTACTTC.

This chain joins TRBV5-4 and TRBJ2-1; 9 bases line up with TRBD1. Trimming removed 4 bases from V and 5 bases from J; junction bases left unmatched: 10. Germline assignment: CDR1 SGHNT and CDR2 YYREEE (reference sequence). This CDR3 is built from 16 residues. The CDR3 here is CASSGTGTGNDNEQFF. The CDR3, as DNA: TGTGCCAGCAGCGGGACCGGGACAGGGAATGACAATGAGCAGTTCTTC.

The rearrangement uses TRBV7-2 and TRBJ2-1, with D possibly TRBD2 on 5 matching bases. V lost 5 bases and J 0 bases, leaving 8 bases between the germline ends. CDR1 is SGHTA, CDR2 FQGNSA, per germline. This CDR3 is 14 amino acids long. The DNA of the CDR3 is TGTGCCAGCAGCCCTGGGAGCTCCTACAATGAGCAGTTCTTC. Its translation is CASSPGSSYNEQFF. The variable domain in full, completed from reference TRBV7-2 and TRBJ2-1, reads GAGVSQSPSNKVTEKGKDVELRCDPISGHTALYWYRQSLGQGLEFLIYFQGNSAPDKSGLPSDRFSAERTGGSVSTLTIQRTQQEDSAVYLCASSPGSSYNEQFFGPGTRLTVL.

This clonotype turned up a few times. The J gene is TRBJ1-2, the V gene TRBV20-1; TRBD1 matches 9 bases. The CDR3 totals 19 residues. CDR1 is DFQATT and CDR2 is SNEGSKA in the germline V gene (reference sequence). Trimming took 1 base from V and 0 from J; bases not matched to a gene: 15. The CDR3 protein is CSARGARDRVEGANYGYTF. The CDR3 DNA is TGCAGTGCTAGAGGGGCCCGGGACAGGGTCGAAGGAGCTAACTATGGCTACACCTTC.